The subject of this entry is one T cell receptor beta chain. Study processing details: Researchers report that nucleated cell counts were estimated from reference gene primer amplification. TCRdb's table, derived via immunoSEQ multiplex PCR, lists solely in-frame clones and lacks some. V and J calls plus clone size are reproduced from that table; the DNA served to infer D and trimming. The sample lists 120,000 or so clones, more than 70% occurring once. CDR1 and CDR2 from the germline V gene are SGHDT and YYEEEE. This CDR3 is 12 amino acids long. Trimming removed 5 bases from V and 7 bases from J; junction bases left unmatched: 3. This sample was taken from a study of blood T cell repertoires in COVID-19. Overall study: Samples taken during acute and convalescent COVID-19 were collected in the United States, Italy and Spain. Sample material is recorded as cDNA or gDNA derived from T cells, B-cell-depleted T cells, or PBMCs.

The receptor comes from a human donor in a cohort sampled during active COVID-19. The genes are TRBV5-6 and TRBJ2-1; 7 bases fit TRBD2. The sample comprised peripheral blood. The CDR3 nucleotides read TGTGCCAGCAGTTATAGCGGGAATGAGCAGTTCTTC. This codes for CASSYSGNEQFF.